A selection of T cell receptor beta chains follows, all from one sample in a study of read filtering for tumor transcriptome and immune sequencing. TCRdb called the reads again in MiXCR, with one record for every CDR3 protein. The repertoire holds about 58,000 distinct CDR3 sequences, with more than 9% as singletons. Specimen: a population of CD138-negative cells sorted from bone marrow. These receptors all stem from a donor aged 40 or over with multiple myeloma. CDR3s include the opening cysteine and the closing phenylalanine or tryptophan. D genes are given only for firm matches. Rows give clone size only sometimes, using once, few, many, or a class for an expanded clone.

size: many; V: TRBV3-1; J: TRBJ2-3; D: TRBD1; CDR3: CASSRLAYPGGEDTQYF; DNA: TGTGCCAGCAGCCGATTGGCGTATCCAGGGGGCGAGGATACGCAGTATTTT
size: many; V: TRBV2; J: TRBJ2-1; D: TRBD1; CDR3: CAGQGIGYEQFF; DNA: TGTGCCGGACAGGGAATCGGGTACGAGCAGTTCTTC
size: many; V: TRBV30; J: TRBJ2-2; D: TRBD2; CDR3: CAWSVRLAGANTGELFF; DNA: TGTGCCTGGAGTGTACGACTAGCGGGGGCAAACACCGGGGAGCTGTTTTTT
size: many; V: TRBV5-4; J: TRBJ2-6; D: -; CDR3: CASSFLGMGANVLTF; DNA: TGTGCCAGCAGCTTCTTAGGGATGGGGGCCAACGTCCTGACTTTC
size: many; V: TRBV2; J: TRBJ2-3; D: -; CDR3: CASSQGYPSTDTQYF; DNA: TGTGCCAGCAGCCAGGGGTACCCTAGCACAGATACGCAGTATTTT
size: many; V: TRBV5-1; J: TRBJ2-3; D: TRBD1; CDR3: CASSLEGAGDTQYF; DNA: TGCGCCAGCAGCTTGGAGGGGGCTGGAGATACGCAGTATTTT
size: many; V: TRBV11-2; J: TRBJ2-2; D: -; CDR3: CASSQQVGELFF; DNA: TGTGCCAGCAGCCAACAGGTCGGGGAGCTGTTTTTT
size: -; V: TRBV7-9; J: TRBJ2-1; D: -; CDR3: CARTGTSNNERIF; DNA: TGTGCCAGGACTGGGACAAGCAACAATGAGCGGATCTTC
size: -; V: TRBV6-6; J: TRBJ1-5; D: -; CDR3: CASRTIQSQHF; DNA: TGTGCCAGCAGAACAATCCAGTCCCAGCATTTT
size: many; V: TRBV3-1; J: TRBJ1-6; D: -; CDR3: CASSQRAENSPLHF; DNA: TGTGCCAGCAGCCAAAGGGCGGAGAATTCACCCCTCCACTTT
size: -; V: TRBV5-1; J: TRBJ2-5; D: TRBD1; CDR3: CASSPRQGRGETQYF; DNA: TGCGCCAGCAGCCCACGACAGGGTCGGGGCGAGACCCAGTACTTC
size: -; V: TRBV4-2; J: TRBJ1-5; D: -; CDR3: CASSHVDRPRVNQPQHF; DNA: TGTGCCAGCAGCCACGTTGACAGACCAAGAGTTAATCAGCCCCAGCATTTT